This T cell receptor (beta chain) emerged from a study of T-cell reconstitution after alpha-beta-depleted transplantation in children. During its preparation, the TCRbeta library received unique molecular identifiers. TCRdb reprocessed the PCR reads via MiXCR and lists one record per CDR3 protein. Of hundreds of thousands of distinct CDR3 sequences in the sample, about 8.4% were seen once. Trimming shortened V by 8 bases and J by 7 bases, and 15 bases separated the two germline ends. Per germline, CDR1 ENHRY and CDR2 SYGVKD. The CDR3 consists of 12 residues. Findings and limits, study-wide: Several hundred expanded graft clones reportedly were the source of alpha-beta T cells about two months after transplant.

Of note for this clonotype: What it binds is not known.

This sequence originates from a male patient under 10 years old who had a stem cell transplant for acute myeloid leukemia, so the T cells may come from the graft donor. Sequencing was performed on PBMCs, mostly from graft donor cells, taken 360 days after TCRalphabeta/CD19-depleted stem cell transplant. The V and J genes are TRBV10-3 and TRBJ2-7, with D perhaps TRBD1 (5 bases). The CDR3 DNA reads as TGTGCCATCGGGGCAGTCGTCCGGGAGCAGTACTTC. Its protein is CAIGAVVREQYF.